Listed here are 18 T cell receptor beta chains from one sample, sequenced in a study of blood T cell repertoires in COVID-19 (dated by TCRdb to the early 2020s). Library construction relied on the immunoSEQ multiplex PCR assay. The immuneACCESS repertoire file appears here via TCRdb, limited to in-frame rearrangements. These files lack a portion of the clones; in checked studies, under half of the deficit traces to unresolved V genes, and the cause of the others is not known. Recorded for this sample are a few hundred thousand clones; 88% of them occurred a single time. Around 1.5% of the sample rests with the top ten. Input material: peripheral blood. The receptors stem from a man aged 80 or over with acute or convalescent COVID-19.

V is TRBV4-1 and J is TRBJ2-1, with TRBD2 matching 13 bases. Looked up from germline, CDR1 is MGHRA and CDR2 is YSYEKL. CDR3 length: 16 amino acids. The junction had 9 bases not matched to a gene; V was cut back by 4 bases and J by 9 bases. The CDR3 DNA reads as TGCGCCAGCAGCCTTGGGACTAGCGGGACCCGGCGTGAGCAGTTCTTC. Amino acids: CASSLGTSGTRREQFF.

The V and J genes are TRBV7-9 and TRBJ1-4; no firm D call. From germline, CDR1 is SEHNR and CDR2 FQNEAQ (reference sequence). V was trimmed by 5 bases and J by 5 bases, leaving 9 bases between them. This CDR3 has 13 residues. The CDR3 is CASSPGLNEKLFF. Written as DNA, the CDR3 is TGTGCCAGCAGCCCAGGACTGAATGAAAAACTGTTTTTT.

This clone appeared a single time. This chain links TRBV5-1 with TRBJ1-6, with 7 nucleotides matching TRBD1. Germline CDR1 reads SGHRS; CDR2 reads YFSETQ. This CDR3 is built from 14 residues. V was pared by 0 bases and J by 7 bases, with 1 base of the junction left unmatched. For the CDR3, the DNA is TGCGCCAGCAGCTTGGGGACAGGAAATTCACCCCTCCACTTT. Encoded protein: CASSLGTGNSPLHF.

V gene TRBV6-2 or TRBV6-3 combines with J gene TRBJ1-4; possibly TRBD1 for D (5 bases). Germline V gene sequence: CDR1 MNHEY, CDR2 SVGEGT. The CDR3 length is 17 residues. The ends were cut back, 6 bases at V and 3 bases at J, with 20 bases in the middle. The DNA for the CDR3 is TGTGCCAGCAGCCCGCGGGGCGATTTCAGACCTAATGAAAAACTGTTTTTT. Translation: CASSPRGDFRPNEKLFF.

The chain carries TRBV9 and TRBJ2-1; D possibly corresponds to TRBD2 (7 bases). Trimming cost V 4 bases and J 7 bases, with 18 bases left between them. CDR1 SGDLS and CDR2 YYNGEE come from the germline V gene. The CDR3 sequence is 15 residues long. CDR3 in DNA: TGTGCCAGCAGCCGAGGAGGGGGGGCCTTGAATGAGCAGTTCTTC. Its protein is CASSRGGGALNEQFF. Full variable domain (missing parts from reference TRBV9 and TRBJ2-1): DSGVTQTPKHLITATGQRVTLRCSPRSGDLSVYWYQQSLDQGLQFLIQYYNGEERAKGNILERFSAQQFPDLHSELNLSSLELGDSALYFCASSRGGGALNEQFFGPGTRLTVL.

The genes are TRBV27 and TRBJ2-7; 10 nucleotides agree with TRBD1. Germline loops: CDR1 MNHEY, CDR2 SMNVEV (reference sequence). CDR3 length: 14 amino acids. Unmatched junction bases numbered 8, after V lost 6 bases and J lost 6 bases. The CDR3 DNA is TGTGCCAGCAGAATGGGACAGGGGAAAGGCGAGCAGTACTTC. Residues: CASRMGQGKGEQYF.

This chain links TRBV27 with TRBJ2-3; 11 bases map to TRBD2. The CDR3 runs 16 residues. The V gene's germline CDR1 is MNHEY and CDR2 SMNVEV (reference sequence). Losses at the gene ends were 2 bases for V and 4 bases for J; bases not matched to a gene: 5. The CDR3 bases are TGTGCCAGCAGTTTAGATTGTAGCGGGAGGGCAGATACGCAGTATTTT. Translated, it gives CASSLDCSGRADTQYF.

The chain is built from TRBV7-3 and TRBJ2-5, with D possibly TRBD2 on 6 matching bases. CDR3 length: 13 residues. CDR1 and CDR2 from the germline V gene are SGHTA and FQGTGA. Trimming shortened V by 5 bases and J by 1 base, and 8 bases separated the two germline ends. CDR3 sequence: CASSGGLQETQYF. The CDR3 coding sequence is TGTGCCAGCAGCGGGGGACTCCAAGAGACCCAGTACTTC.

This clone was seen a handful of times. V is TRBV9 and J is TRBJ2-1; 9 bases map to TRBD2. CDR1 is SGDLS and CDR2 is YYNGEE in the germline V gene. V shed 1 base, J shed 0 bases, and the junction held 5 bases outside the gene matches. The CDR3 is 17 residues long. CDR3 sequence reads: CASSVSSGASSYNEQFF. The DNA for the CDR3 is TGTGCCAGCAGCGTATCTAGCGGGGCAAGCTCCTACAATGAGCAGTTCTTC.

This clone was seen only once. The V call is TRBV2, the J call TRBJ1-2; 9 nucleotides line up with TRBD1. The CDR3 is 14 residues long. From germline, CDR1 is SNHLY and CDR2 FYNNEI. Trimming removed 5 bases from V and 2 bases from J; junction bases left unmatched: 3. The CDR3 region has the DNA TGTGCCAGCAGTCCCGGGACAGGGAACTATGGCTACACCTTC. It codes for CASSPGTGNYGYTF.

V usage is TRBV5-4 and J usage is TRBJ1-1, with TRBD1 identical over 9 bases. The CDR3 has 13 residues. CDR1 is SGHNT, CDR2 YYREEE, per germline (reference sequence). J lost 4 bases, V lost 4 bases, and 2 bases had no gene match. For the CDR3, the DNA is TGTGCCAGCAGCACGACAGGGGGCACTGAAGCTTTCTTT. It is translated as CASSTTGGTEAFF.

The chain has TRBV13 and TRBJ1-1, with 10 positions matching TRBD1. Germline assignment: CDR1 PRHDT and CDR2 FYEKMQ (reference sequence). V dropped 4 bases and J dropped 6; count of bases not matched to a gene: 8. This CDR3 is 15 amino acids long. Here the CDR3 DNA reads TGTGCCAGCAGCTCTTCCGGGACAGGGGCCCCTGAAGCTTTCTTT. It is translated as CASSSSGTGAPEAFF.

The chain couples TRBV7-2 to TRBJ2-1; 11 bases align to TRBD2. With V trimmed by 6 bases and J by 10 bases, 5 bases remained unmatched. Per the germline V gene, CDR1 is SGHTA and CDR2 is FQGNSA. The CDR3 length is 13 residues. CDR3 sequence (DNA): TGTGCCAGCAGACTAGCGGGAGTTGGCGAGCAGTTCTTC. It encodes CASRLAGVGEQFF.

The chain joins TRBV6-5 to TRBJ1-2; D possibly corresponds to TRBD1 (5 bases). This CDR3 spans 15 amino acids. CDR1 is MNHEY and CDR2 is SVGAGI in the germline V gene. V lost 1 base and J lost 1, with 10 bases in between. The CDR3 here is CASSYWAGNNYGYTF. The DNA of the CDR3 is TGTGCCAGCAGTTACTGGGCAGGGAATAACTATGGCTACACCTTC.

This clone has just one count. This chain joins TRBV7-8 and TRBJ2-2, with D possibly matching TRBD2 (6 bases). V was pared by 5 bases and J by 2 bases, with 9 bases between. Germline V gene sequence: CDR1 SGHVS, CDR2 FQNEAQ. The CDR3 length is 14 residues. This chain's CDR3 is CASSPGLNTGELFF. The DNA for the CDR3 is TGTGCCAGCAGCCCTGGACTAAACACCGGGGAGCTGTTTTTT. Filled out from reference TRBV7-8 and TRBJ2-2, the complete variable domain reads GAGVSQSPRYKVAKRGQDVALRCDPISGHVSLFWYQQALGQGPEFLTYFQNEAQLDKSGLPSDRFFAERPEGSVSTLKIQRTQQEDSAVYLCASSPGLNTGELFFGEGSRLTVL.

The DNA for the CDR3 is TGTGCCAGCAGTCGGACAGGGAACACCGGGGAGCTGTTTTTT. It specifies CASSRTGNTGELFF. V and J are TRBV6-5 and TRBJ2-2, with TRBD1 identical over 7 bases. V gave up 5 bases and J gave up 1 base; unmatched junction bases: 1. CDR3 length: 14 amino acids. The germline CDR1 and CDR2 sequences are MNHEY and SVGAGI.

The CDR3 bases are TGTGCCAGCAGTTTCGACAGGGGGCGGAATGGCTACACCTTC. Amino acid sequence: CASSFDRGRNGYTF. J is TRBJ1-2 and V is TRBV6-2 or TRBV6-3; 10 bases align to TRBD1. The germline gives CDR1 MNHEY, CDR2 SVGEGT. After removal of 4 bases from V and 6 bases from J, the junction contained 5 bases not matched to a gene. The CDR3 consists of 14 residues.

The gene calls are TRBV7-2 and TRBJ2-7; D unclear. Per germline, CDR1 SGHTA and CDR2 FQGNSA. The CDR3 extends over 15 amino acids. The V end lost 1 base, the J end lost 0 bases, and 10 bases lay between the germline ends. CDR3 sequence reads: CASSLVTGNSYEQYF. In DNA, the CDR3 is TGTGCCAGCAGCTTAGTTACCGGTAACTCCTACGAGCAGTACTTC.